A single sample gave rise to the 27 T cell receptor beta chains below, sequenced in a study of cytomegalovirus exposure and HLA in healthy donors. With 60 Vbeta and 13 Jbeta primers, the PCR was carried out. Assay: immunoSEQ multiplex PCR; the TCRdb copy retains only in-frame clones and omits some. Of more than 95,000 clones in the sample, approximately 83% were seen once. The sequenced sample was PBMCs. These receptors came from a man between 18 and 35 years old in good health and CMV-seronegative.

The gene calls are TRBV4-3 and TRBJ2-5, with 7 bases that match TRBD2. The J call is uncertain, as TRBJ2-7 better fits the DNA end. CDR1 and CDR2 (germline): LGHNA, YSLEER. This CDR3 region has 17 residues. The CDR3 spells CASSQDSSGVVSYEQYF. For the CDR3, the DNA is TGCGCCAGCAGCCAAGATTCCAGCGGGGTAGTATCCTACGAGCAGTACTTC.

This rearrangement joins TRBV11-2 to TRBJ2-3, with 8 nucleotides matching TRBD2. Looked up from germline, CDR1 is SGHAT and CDR2 is FQNNGV. The CDR3 covers 15 residues. The V segment lost 2 bases and the J segment 3 bases; nucleotides outside the gene matches: 4. DNA of the CDR3: TGTGCCAGCAGCTTACTAGCGGGTGCAACAGATACGCAGTATTTT. This encodes CASSLLAGATDTQYF.

The chain is built from TRBV13 and TRBJ2-3, with D possibly matching TRBD2 (6 bases). V lost 3 bases, J lost 1 base, and 8 bases lay in between. There are 14 residues in the CDR3. The germline V gene encodes CDR1 PRHDT and CDR2 FYEKMQ (reference sequence). CDR3 DNA sequence: TGTGCCAGCAGCTTCGCTAGCGGCACAGATACGCAGTATTTT. It codes for CASSFASGTDTQYF.

The V gene is TRBV5-4, the J gene TRBJ2-2; D gene uncertain. Germline V gene lookup returns CDR1 SGHNT and CDR2 YYREEE (reference sequence). The V end lost 6 bases, the J end lost 4 bases, and 19 bases lay between the germline ends. The CDR3 is 16 amino acids. The CDR3 loop is CASTTLRAGVTGELFF. In nucleotides, the CDR3 is TGTGCCAGCACCACCCTCCGTGCAGGCGTCACCGGGGAGCTGTTTTTT.

The chain employs TRBV28 and TRBJ1-5, with 8 bases fitting TRBD1. The trim removed 6 bases at V and 4 bases at J, leaving 8 bases unmatched. The CDR3 spans 15 residues. Per the germline V gene, CDR1 is MDHEN and CDR2 is SYDVKM. This CDR3 reads CASSSPQGANQPQHF. The CDR3 DNA reads as TGTGCCAGCAGCTCGCCTCAGGGGGCGAATCAGCCCCAGCATTTT.

V and J are TRBV4-1 and TRBJ2-5; TRBD2 matches at 11 bases. With the DNA end fitting TRBJ2-7 better, the J assignment may be wrong. CDR3 size: 17 residues. The germline V gene encodes CDR1 MGHRA and CDR2 YSYEKL. CDR3 loop: CASSLFLGLAGYYEQYF. In DNA form, the CDR3 reads TGCGCCAGCAGCCTATTCCTCGGACTAGCGGGCTACTACGAGCAGTACTTC.

With regard to this clone: The junction differs from germline at one of its ends, possibly a read error. The chain combines TRBV5-1 with TRBJ2-7, with D perhaps TRBD1 or TRBD2 (7 bases each). The CDR3 sequence is 13 residues long. Germline lookup yields CDR1 SGHRS and CDR2 YFSETQ. The CDR3 bases are TGTGCCAGCAGCGGGGACAGCGACTACGAGCAGTACTTC. Amino acid sequence: CASSGDSDYEQYF.

The chain couples TRBV7-2 to TRBJ2-7; the match to TRBD2 covers 7 bases. The V and J ends lost 5 bases and 2 bases, in that order; junction bases with no gene match: 6. CDR1 SGHTA and CDR2 FQGNSA come from the germline V gene. This CDR3 comprises 14 residues. The DNA of the CDR3 is TGTGCCAGCAGCAGCGGGATCACCCCCTACGAGCAGTACTTC. This translates into CASSSGITPYEQYF.

The chain links TRBV9 to TRBJ1-4; 8 positions agree with TRBD1. CDR1 and CDR2 (germline): SGDLS, YYNGEE. The CDR3 runs to 18 residues. With V trimmed by 4 bases and J by 3 bases, 14 bases remained unmatched. The CDR3 protein is CASSLRADRVGANEKLFF. CDR3 nucleotides: TGTGCCAGCAGCCTGAGAGCGGACAGGGTTGGGGCTAATGAAAAACTGTTTTTT. Looking up the rest from reference TRBV9 and TRBJ1-4 gives the full variable domain: DSGVTQTPKHLITATGQRVTLRCSPRSGDLSVYWYQQSLDQGLQFLIQYYNGEERAKGNILERFSAQQFPDLHSELNLSSLELGDSALYFCASSLRADRVGANEKLFFGSGTQLSVL.

The genes are TRBV9 and TRBJ1-1, with 9 bases fitting TRBD1. CDR3 length: 14 residues. The ends lost 2 bases at V and 6 bases at J; junction bases unmatched: 5. CDR1 and CDR2 from the germline V gene are SGDLS and YYNGEE. CDR3 DNA sequence: TGTGCCAGCAGCGTGGGGACAGGGAGCGCTGAAGCTTTCTTT. It encodes CASSVGTGSAEAFF. Complete variable domain (other parts from reference TRBV9 and TRBJ1-1): DSGVTQTPKHLITATGQRVTLRCSPRSGDLSVYWYQQSLDQGLQFLIQYYNGEERAKGNILERFSAQQFPDLHSELNLSSLELGDSALYFCASSVGTGSAEAFFGQGTRLTVV.

This chain joins TRBV5-6 and TRBJ1-1; TRBD1 aligns across 8 bases. Germline V CDR1 and CDR2: SGHDT, YYEEEE. V lost 1 base and J lost 5; bases outside the gene matches: 10. The CDR3 has 16 amino acids. The DNA of the CDR3 is TGTGCCAGCAGCTTGAGGCAGGGGGCGAGTAGGACTGAAGCTTTCTTT. Amino acids: CASSLRQGASRTEAFF.

The V gene is TRBV19, the J gene TRBJ2-7; TRBD1 agrees at 8 bases. Per the germline V gene, CDR1 is LNHDA and CDR2 is SQIVND (reference sequence). The trim removed 1 base at V and 0 bases at J, leaving 5 bases unmatched. This CDR3 spans 16 amino acids. The CDR3 nucleotides read TGTGCCAGTAGTATAGGGGGACAGGTTTCCTCCTACGAGCAGTACTTC. Translated, it gives CASSIGGQVSSYEQYF.

The chain has TRBV5-1 and TRBJ2-3, with D maybe TRBD2 (6 bases). Germline CDR1 is SGHRS and CDR2 is YFSETQ. The CDR3 has 16 amino acids. The V and J ends lost 0 bases and 7 bases respectively, with 18 bases between them. CDR3 DNA: TGCGCCAGCAGCTTGGAACCGGGACTCTCCCACTATACGCAGTATTTT. As protein: CASSLEPGLSHYTQYF.

The DNA of the CDR3 is TGTGCAGAGATGGGGGGGCGAGGGACTGAAGCTTTCTTT. It codes for CAEMGGRGTEAFF. This chain uses TRBV30 with TRBJ1-1; D is possibly TRBD1 (6 bases). The CDR3 totals 13 residues. The germline V gene encodes CDR1 GTSNPN and CDR2 SVGIG (reference sequence).

This clone was observed a single time. J is TRBJ1-2 and V is TRBV28, with 9 bases fitting TRBD1. V lost 4 bases to trimming and J lost 8 bases; unmatched junction nucleotides: 8. The CDR3 has 14 residues. In germline, CDR1 is MDHEN, CDR2 SYDVKM. CDR3 in DNA: TGTGCCAGCAGTTATCCGGGGACAGGGTTCGGCTACACCTTC. It yields the protein CASSYPGTGFGYTF.

The chain employs TRBV13 and TRBJ2-3; D is unclear. The V end was cut by 1 base, the J end by 2 bases, with 7 bases between. The CDR3 length is 14 residues. The germline gives CDR1 PRHDT, CDR2 FYEKMQ (reference sequence). In nucleotides, the CDR3 is TGTGCCAGCAGCTTAGCCGGGTACACAGATACGCAGTATTTT. Translation gives CASSLAGYTDTQYF.

V gene TRBV5-5 combines with J gene TRBJ1-2; D is undetermined. Per germline, CDR1 SGHKS and CDR2 YYEKEE (reference sequence). With 0 bases removed from V and 0 bases from J, the gap between germline ends came to 6 bases. This CDR3 has 14 amino acids. CDR3 protein: CASSLELANYGYTF. CDR3 DNA sequence: TGTGCCAGCAGCTTGGAGCTCGCTAACTATGGCTACACCTTC.

CDR3 nucleotides: TGTGCCAGCAGCCGGACAATACTAGCGAACTCCTACAATGAGCAGTTCTTC. This translates into CASSRTILANSYNEQFF. This rearrangement joins TRBV11-1 to TRBJ2-1; TRBD2 agrees at 7 bases. The length of the CDR3 is 17 residues. V was pared by 5 bases and J by 0 bases, with 10 bases of the junction left unmatched. Germline CDR1 SGHAT, CDR2 FQDESV (reference sequence). The entire variable domain, with the rest obtained from reference TRBV11-1 and TRBJ2-1, is as follows: EAEVAQSPRYKITEKSQAVAFWCDPISGHATLYWYRQILGQGPELLVQFQDESVVDDSQLPKDRFSAERLKGVDSTLKIQPAELGDSAMYLCASSRTILANSYNEQFFGPGTRLTVL.

This clone was seen a single time. The gene calls are TRBV28 and TRBJ2-1, with D possibly TRBD2 on 5 matching bases. V was cut by 9 bases and J by 15 bases, with 30 bases left in between. There are 15 residues in the CDR3. Germline V gene sequence: CDR1 MDHEN, CDR2 SYDVKM. CDR3 amino acids: CASHPSSGLPGVGFF. The CDR3 coding sequence is TGTGCCAGTCACCCTTCAAGCGGACTTCCTGGGGTTGGGTTCTTC.

This sequence joins TRBV6-5 and TRBJ2-5, with a weak D call TRBD2 (5 bases). The J call is doubtful: the DNA matches TRBJ2-7 better. Germline CDR1 MNHEY, CDR2 SVGAGI. The CDR3 has 14 residues. CDR3 in DNA: TGTGCCAGCAGTACAGCTGGGAGTATGGGCGAGCAGTACTTC. Its translation is CASSTAGSMGEQYF.

This chain uses TRBV5-1 with TRBJ2-3, with TRBD2 matching 9 bases. This CDR3 comprises 16 residues. Germline values: CDR1 SGHRS, CDR2 YFSETQ. Trimming took 3 bases from V and 3 from J; bases not matched to a gene: 8. CDR3 bases: TGCGCCAGCAGCTCCTTAGCGGGAGTTGGGACAGATACGCAGTATTTT. Protein product: CASSSLAGVGTDTQYF. Together with reference TRBV5-1 and TRBJ2-3, the CDR3 gives the full variable domain: KAGVTQTPRYLIKTRGQQVTLSCSPISGHRSVSWYQQTPGQGLQFLFEYFSETQRNKGNFPGRFSGRQFSNSRSEMNVSTLELGDSALYLCASSSLAGVGTDTQYFGPGTRLTVL.

This chain links TRBV25-1 with TRBJ2-1, with 13 bases that match TRBD2. Germline assignment: CDR1 MGHDK and CDR2 SYGVNS. The CDR3 consists of 14 residues. With 8 bases clipped from V and 5 bases from J, the junction kept 3 bases outside the gene matches. In DNA, the CDR3 is TGTGCCAGCCGACTAGCGGGAGGAAACAATGAGCAGTTCTTC. Its protein product is CASRLAGGNNEQFF. Full variable domain (rest looked up from reference TRBV25-1 and TRBJ2-1): EADIYQTPRYLVIGTGKKITLECSQTMGHDKMYWYQQDPGMELHLIHYSYGVNSTEKGDLSSESTVSRIRTEHFPLTLESARPSHTSQYLCASRLAGGNNEQFFGPGTRLTVL.

A single count supports this clone. The chain employs TRBV29-1 and TRBJ2-7; 8 nucleotides match TRBD1. The CDR3 length is 15 residues. V dropped 5 bases and J dropped 2; count of bases not matched to a gene: 11. Germline V CDR1 and CDR2: SQVTM, ANQGSEA. CDR3: CSVPSSTGATYEQYF. DNA of the CDR3: TGCAGCGTTCCTTCTTCGACAGGGGCCACCTACGAGCAGTACTTC.

With respect to this clone: One junction end disagrees with the germline gene, perhaps due to a read error. The chain joins TRBV5-1 to TRBJ1-3; D not resolved. The CDR3 sequence is 14 residues long. Germline V lookup: CDR1 SGHRS, CDR2 YFSETQ. The CDR3 DNA reads as TGTGCCAGCAGCTTGGCGGGTGCTGGAAACACCATATATTTT. Residues: CASSLAGAGNTIYF.

The chain has TRBV27 and TRBJ1-1; weak D call: TRBD1 (5 bases). This CDR3 has 14 amino acids. Trimming shortened V by 2 bases and J by 3 bases, and 10 bases separated the two germline ends. CDR1 MNHEY and CDR2 SMNVEV come from the germline V gene (reference sequence). The CDR3 DNA reads as TGTGCCAGCAGTTTAGGGGTAGGGGACACTGAAGCTTTCTTT. As protein: CASSLGVGDTEAFF.

The genes are TRBV27 and TRBJ2-7; possibly TRBD2 for D (6 bases). Germline loops: CDR1 MNHEY, CDR2 SMNVEV (reference sequence). This CDR3 has 17 amino acids. The ends were cut back, 0 bases at V and 2 bases at J, with 17 bases in the middle. The CDR3 DNA is TGTGCCAGCAGTTTATCAGGGGAGCGGGTAGGGACCTACGAGCAGTACTTC. This sequence encodes CASSLSGERVGTYEQYF.

The chain employs TRBV25-1 and TRBJ1-1; D not certain. In germline, CDR1 is MGHDK, CDR2 SYGVNS. The CDR3 has 14 residues. V was pared by 3 bases and J by 0 bases, with 8 bases between. Written as DNA, the CDR3 is TGTGCCAGCAGTGACCGGTATGTGAACACTGAAGCTTTCTTT. Its translation is CASSDRYVNTEAFF.